This note documents a single T cell receptor (beta chain) sequence. Its antigen is undetermined. A clone one base away is much larger, so this may be a read error. Germline V gene sequence: CDR1 DFQATT, CDR2 SNEGSKA (reference sequence). This CDR3 comprises 13 residues. As the template, RNA transcripts were used to amplify TCR beta CDR3 regions. HTBI primers primed a first-round RT-PCR, and a second-round multiplex PCR followed. TCRdb passed the multiplex PCR reads through MiXCR, listing each CDR3 protein once. The table shows around 1,000,000 distinct CDR3 sequences, with about 35% occurring only once. The source of the sample is a study of Graves' ophthalmopathy and Graves' hyperthyroidism. Whole-study results and caveats: At around 70% sensitivity and about 72% specificity, the model predicted progression of the ophthalmopathy.

New diagnoses, under 2 months' duration, and ages 18 to 65 characterized the hyperthyroidism patients. Sequenced sample: peripheral blood or thyroid tissue (not recorded which). The clonotype originates from an adult man with Graves' hyperthyroidism. This rearrangement joins TRBV20-1 to TRBJ2-5, with unresolved D. The CDR3 DNA reads TGCGGTGCCCAATTTGGACGTCAAGAGACCCAGTACTTC. Residues: CGAQFGRQETQYF.